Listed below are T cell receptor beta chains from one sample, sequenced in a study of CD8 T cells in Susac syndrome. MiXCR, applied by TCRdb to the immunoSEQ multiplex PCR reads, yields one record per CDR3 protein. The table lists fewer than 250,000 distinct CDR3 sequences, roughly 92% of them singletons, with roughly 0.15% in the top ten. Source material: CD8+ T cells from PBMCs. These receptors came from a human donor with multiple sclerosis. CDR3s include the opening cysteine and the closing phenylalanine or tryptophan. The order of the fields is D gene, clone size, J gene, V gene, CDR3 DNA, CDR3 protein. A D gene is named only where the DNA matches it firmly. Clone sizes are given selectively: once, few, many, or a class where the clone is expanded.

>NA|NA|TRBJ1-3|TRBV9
TGTGCCAGCAGCGGAAAGCCGACAGGCTCTGGAAACACCATATATTTT
CASSGKPTGSGNTIYF
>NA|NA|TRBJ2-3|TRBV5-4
TGTGCCAGCAGCTCGGGGGTCCACACAGATACGCAGTATTTT
CASSSGVHTDTQYF
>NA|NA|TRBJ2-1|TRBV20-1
TGCAGTGGCCTCGACGGGGAGAGCTCCTACAATGAGCAGTTCTTC
CSGLDGESSYNEQFF
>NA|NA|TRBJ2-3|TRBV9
TGTGCCAGCAGCCCACCCCGGACCGGGGGTGATACGCAGTATTTT
CASSPPRTGGDTQYF
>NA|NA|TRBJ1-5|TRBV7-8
TGTGCCTCCTCTTGGTATAGCAATCAGCCCCAGCATTTT
CASSWYSNQPQHF
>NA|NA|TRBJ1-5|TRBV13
TGTGCCAGCAGCTCCCGGACCCTCAATCAGCCCCAGCATTTT
CASSSRTLNQPQHF
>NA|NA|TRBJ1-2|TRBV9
TGTGCCAGCAGCCTCCACCGGGGGGGACGGAACTATGGCTACACCTTC
CASSLHRGGRNYGYTF
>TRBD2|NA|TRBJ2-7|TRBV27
TGTGCCAGCAGTCCCGAGGGACTAGCGGGGCTTTACGAGCAGTACTTC
CASSPEGLAGLYEQYF
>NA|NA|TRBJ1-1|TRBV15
TGTGCCACCAGCGTTCCCCCAGGGTTCCTTACGGAAGCTTTCTTT
CATSVPPGFLTEAFF
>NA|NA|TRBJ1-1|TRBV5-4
TGTGCCAGCAGTGGGTTGGGGCAGGGGTACACTGAAGCTTTCTTT
CASSGLGQGYTEAFF
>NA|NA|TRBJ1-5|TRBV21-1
TGTGCCAGCAGCAAAGCCCCTGGACAGGACAGGGATTATAGCAATCAGCCCCAGCATTTT
CASSKAPGQDRDYSNQPQHF
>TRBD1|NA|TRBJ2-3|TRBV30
TGTGCCTGGAGTCGGACAGGGGGCACAGATACGCAGTATTTT
CAWSRTGGTDTQYF
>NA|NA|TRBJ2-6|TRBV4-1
TGCGCCAGCAGCCAAGTAGGGCAGGCTGGGGCCAACGTCCTGACTTTC
CASSQVGQAGANVLTF
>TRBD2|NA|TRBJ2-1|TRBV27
TGTGCCAGCAGCGCACTAGCGGGAGGGCTCAATGAGCAGTTCTTC
CASSALAGGLNEQFF
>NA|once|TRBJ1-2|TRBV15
TGTGCCACCAGCAGAGATGATGCAGGGGTCTATGGCTACACCTTC
CATSRDDAGVYGYTF
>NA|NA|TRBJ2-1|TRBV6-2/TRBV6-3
TGTGCCAGCAGTTACCACAGGGCCTCTAGCTCCTACAATGAGCAGTTCTTC
CASSYHRASSSYNEQFF
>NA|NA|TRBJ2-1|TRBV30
TGTGCCTGGAGTGTAGTAGCGCTCAATGAGCAGTTCTTC
CAWSVVALNEQFF
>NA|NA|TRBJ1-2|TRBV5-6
TGTGCCAGCAGCTTGCGGCCGTGGAGCCAGGGCCTCTATGGCTACACCTTC
CASSLRPWSQGLYGYTF
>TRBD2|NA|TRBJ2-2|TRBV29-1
TGCAGCGTTCCTAGCGGTAACACCGGGGAGCTGTTTTTT
CSVPSGNTGELFF
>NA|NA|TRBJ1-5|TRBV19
TGTGCCAGTAGTATGATCGTCCTTGACAGACCCAATCAGCCCCAGCATTTT
CASSMIVLDRPNQPQHF
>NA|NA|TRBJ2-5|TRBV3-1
TGTGCCAGCAGCCAAACAGGGGTAGCGGGTCCAGAGACCCAGTACTTC
CASSQTGVAGPETQYF
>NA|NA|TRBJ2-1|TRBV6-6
TGTGCCAGCAGTTACGCACTGGCGGGGACGACTACTGAGCAGTTCTTC
CASSYALAGTTTEQFF
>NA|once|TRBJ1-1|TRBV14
TGTGCCAGCAGCCAAGACGACGGATACACTGAAGCTTTCTTT
CASSQDDGYTEAFF
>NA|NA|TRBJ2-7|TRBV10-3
TGTGCCACTAGTGACTACGAGCAGTACTTC
CATSDYEQYF
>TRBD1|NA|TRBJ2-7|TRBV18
TGTGCCAGCTCACGACCCCCGGGACAGGGGGTCTACGAGCAGTACTTC
CASSRPPGQGVYEQYF
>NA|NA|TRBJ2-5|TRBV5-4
TGTGCCAGCAGCCCGGACGGGCCGGATGAGACCCAGTACTTC
CASSPDGPDETQYF
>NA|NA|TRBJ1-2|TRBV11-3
TGTGCCAGCAGTCTAGGTGAATATGGCTACACCTTC
CASSLGEYGYTF
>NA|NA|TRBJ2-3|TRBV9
TGTGCCAGCAGCGGGGGAGGGACAGGAACAGATACGCAGTATTTT
CASSGGGTGTDTQYF
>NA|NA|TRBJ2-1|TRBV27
TGTGCCAGCAGTTTATCGGGGCGGGGCTACTCCTACAATGAGCAGTTCTTC
CASSLSGRGYSYNEQFF
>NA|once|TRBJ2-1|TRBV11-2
TGTGCCAGCAGTCGCCCGGGGGGCGATGAGCAGTTCTTC
CASSRPGGDEQFF
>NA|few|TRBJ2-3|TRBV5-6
TGTGCCAGCAGCTTGGGACAGGCGCAGTATTTT
CASSLGQAQYF
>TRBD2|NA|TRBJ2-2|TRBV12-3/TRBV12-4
TGTGCCAGCAGTTTAACGGTAGCGGGAGCCACCGGGGAGCTGTTTTTT
CASSLTVAGATGELFF
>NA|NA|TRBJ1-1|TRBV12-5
TGTGCTAGTGGTTTGGGCCAGAACACTGAAGCTTTCTTT
CASGLGQNTEAFF
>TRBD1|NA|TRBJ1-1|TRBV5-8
TGTGCCAGCAGCGGAGGGGACAGGTTCATGAACACTGAAGCTTTCTTT
CASSGGDRFMNTEAFF
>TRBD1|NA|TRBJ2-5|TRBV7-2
TGTGCCAGCAACTTAGGGACAGGGCACCAAGAGACCCAGTACTTC
CASNLGTGHQETQYF